Listed here are 24 T cell receptor beta chains from one sample, sequenced in a study of neoadjuvant anti-PD-1 for oral cavity cancer. The table came from immunoSEQ multiplex PCR; TCRdb's copy has only in-frame clones and leaves some out. The sample records some 7,100 clones, about 60% being singletons. This specimen was tumor tissue, taken before nivolumab (anti-PD-1) treatment. All receptors come from a person between 35 and 79 years old with oral cavity squamous cell carcinoma.

The chain couples TRBV18 to TRBJ1-4, with D possibly being TRBD1 (5 bases). The CDR3 is made up of 14 amino acids. CDR1 and CDR2 (germline): KGHSH, LQKENI. Trimming removed 5 bases at V and 5 bases at J, with 12 bases between. The CDR3 loop reads CASSANRGNEKLFF. As DNA, the CDR3 is TGTGCCAGCTCAGCTAATAGGGGAAATGAAAAACTGTTTTTT.

This chain joins TRBV10-1 and TRBJ2-5; 8 nucleotides agree with TRBD1. J lost 0 bases, V lost 7 bases, and 10 bases had no gene match. The CDR3 runs 16 residues. The V gene's germline CDR1 is WNHNN and CDR2 SYGVQD (reference sequence). The CDR3, as DNA: TGCGCCAGCATAAACCAGGACAGGGTGGACCAAGAGACCCAGTACTTC. It specifies CASINQDRVDQETQYF.

This clone was recorded once. The chain recombines TRBV28 with TRBJ2-5, with D possibly being TRBD2 (6 bases). V lost 2 bases and J lost 4, with 17 bases in between. The CDR3 is made up of 16 amino acids. CDR1 and CDR2 (germline): MDHEN, SYDVKM. CDR3 sequence (DNA): TGTGCCAGCAGTTTAGGCACCAACCTCGGGGGAGAGACCCAGTACTTC. Amino acid sequence: CASSLGTNLGGETQYF.

The chain is built from TRBV19 and TRBJ1-1; TRBD1 agrees at 7 bases. The CDR3 consists of 11 residues. V lost 5 bases, J lost 11 bases, and 5 bases stayed unmatched. Per the germline V gene, CDR1 is LNHDA and CDR2 is SQIVND (reference sequence). The CDR3 is CASSFTGAAFF. The CDR3 DNA follows: TGTGCCAGTAGTTTTACAGGGGCGGCTTTCTTT.

CDR3 residues: CASSRTGAGYTF. The CDR3 DNA sequence: TGTGCCAGCAGCAGGACAGGGGCCGGCTACACCTTC. The genes are TRBV6-1 and TRBJ1-2; 9 positions agree with TRBD1. CDR1 is MNHNS and CDR2 is SASEGT in the germline V gene. Losses at the gene ends were 6 bases for V and 8 bases for J; bases not matched to a gene: 4. This CDR3 is built from 12 residues.

The DNA for the CDR3 is TGTGCCAGCAGTGAATACCCCCTTTCACCCCTCCACTTT. Translating it yields CASSEYPLSPLHF. This chain joins TRBV25-1 and TRBJ1-6; the D is unclear. Trimming stripped 0 bases from V and 9 bases from J, with 6 bases between. The CDR3 has 13 residues. From germline, CDR1 is MGHDK and CDR2 SYGVNS.

The chain has TRBV7-6 and TRBJ2-5; D possibly corresponds to TRBD1 (6 bases). This CDR3 contains 16 residues. Trimming removed 0 bases at V and 4 bases at J, with 15 bases between. Germline CDR1 and CDR2: SGHVS and FNYEAQ. The CDR3 spells CASSLAVITGTETQYF. The CDR3 DNA is TGTGCCAGCAGCTTAGCGGTAATCACAGGGACAGAGACCCAGTACTTC.

The chain is built from TRBV11-2 and TRBJ2-5; D is uncertain. Trimming removed 7 bases from V and 5 bases from J, with 11 bases in between. Germline values: CDR1 SGHAT, CDR2 FQNNGV. The CDR3 runs to 12 residues. The CDR3 DNA is TGTGCCAGCACTCACCCGCCGGAGACCCAGTACTTC. Its protein is CASTHPPETQYF.

The chain employs TRBV6-1 and TRBJ1-5; D gene unclear. This CDR3 has 14 residues. Trimming pared 2 bases from V and 3 bases from J, leaving 8 bases between. Looked up from germline, CDR1 is MNHNS and CDR2 is SASEGT. The CDR3 is CASSERVLNQPQHF. CDR3 coding DNA: TGTGCCAGCAGTGAACGGGTACTCAATCAGCCCCAGCATTTT.

This clone was counted a single time. This sequence joins TRBV30 and TRBJ1-3; TRBD1 aligns across 8 bases. CDR3 length equals 15 residues. V lost 1 base to trimming and J lost 4 bases; unmatched junction nucleotides: 6. In germline, CDR1 is GTSNPN, CDR2 SVGIG (reference sequence). CDR3 amino acids: CAWSDARGLGNTIYF. The CDR3 region has the DNA TGTGCCTGGAGTGACGCCAGGGGGCTAGGAAACACCATATATTTT.

A few counts support this clone. The V and J genes are TRBV19 and TRBJ1-1; D gene ambiguous. V shed 5 bases and J shed 1 base, with 11 bases lying between them. This CDR3 is 14 amino acids long. CDR1 and CDR2 from the germline V gene are LNHDA and SQIVND (reference sequence). CDR3 sequence (DNA): TGTGCCAGTAGTCGAGGCGTTAGGAACACTGAAGCTTTCTTT. Translated: CASSRGVRNTEAFF.

V is TRBV5-4 and J is TRBJ2-6; D not resolved. Trimming cost V 0 bases and J 1 base, with 8 bases left between them. The CDR3 runs to 16 residues. The germline CDR1 and CDR2 sequences are SGHNT and YYREEE (reference sequence). CDR3 region: CASSLADWSGANVLTF. CDR3 nucleotides: TGTGCCAGCAGCTTGGCAGACTGGTCTGGGGCCAACGTCCTGACTTTC.

The chain carries TRBV5-5 and TRBJ2-7, with 9 bases that match TRBD1. This CDR3 is built from 16 residues. With V trimmed by 0 bases and J by 2 bases, 6 bases remained unmatched. Germline V gene data show CDR1 as SGHKS and CDR2 as YYEKEE (reference sequence). The CDR3 coding sequence is TGTGCCAGCAGCTTGGGGGCCGGGACAGGGACCTACGAGCAGTACTTC. Protein: CASSLGAGTGTYEQYF.

This clone was seen more than once but under ten times. The chain employs TRBV2 and TRBJ1-2; TRBD1 agrees at 7 bases. V was clipped by 6 bases and J by 6 bases; unmatched bases: 10. Germline lookup yields CDR1 SNHLY and CDR2 FYNNEI. The CDR3 sequence is 14 residues long. The CDR3 protein is CASSLTGTTNGYTF. The CDR3 nucleotides are TGTGCCAGCAGCCTGACAGGGACAACTAATGGCTACACCTTC.

This sequence joins TRBV6-5 and TRBJ2-7; no definite D call. V lost 5 bases and J lost 12, with 14 bases in between. CDR3 length equals 11 residues. Germline CDR1 is MNHEY and CDR2 is SVGAGI. This chain's CDR3 is CASSEFGPPYF. CDR3 sequence (DNA): TGTGCCAGCAGTGAATTTGGCCCGCCGTACTTC.

This clone has a single count. This sequence joins TRBV25-1 and TRBJ2-3; 8 bases line up with TRBD1. V trimming: 3 bases; J trimming: 1 base; junction bases outside the gene matches: 3. This CDR3 has 15 amino acids. The germline V gene has CDR1 MGHDK and CDR2 SYGVNS. The CDR3 loop reads CASSEMTGGTDTQYF. In nucleotides, the CDR3 is TGTGCCAGCAGTGAGATGACAGGGGGCACAGATACGCAGTATTTT.

To note about this clone: One end of the junction is discordant with germline, which a read error may explain. The chain combines TRBV13 with TRBJ1-5; D is undetermined. From germline, CDR1 is PRHDT and CDR2 FYEKMQ (reference sequence). The CDR3 spans 10 residues. CDR3 amino acids: CASGERVLNF. In DNA form, the CDR3 reads TGTGCCAGCGGGGAAAGGGTCCTCAATTTT.

The chain links TRBV11-2 to TRBJ1-2; 11 bases line up with TRBD1. V dropped 5 bases and J dropped 1; count of bases not matched to a gene: 3. The CDR3 has 15 residues. Germline assignment: CDR1 SGHAT and CDR2 FQNNGV. The CDR3 loop reads CASSPGTGGNYGYTF. As DNA, the CDR3 is TGTGCCAGCAGCCCCGGGACAGGGGGTAACTATGGCTACACCTTC. The whole variable domain, filled in from reference TRBV11-2 and TRBJ1-2, reads EAGVAQSPRYKIIEKRQSVAFWCNPISGHATLYWYQQILGQGPKLLIQFQNNGVVDDSQLPKDRFSAERLKGVDSTLKIQPAKLEDSAVYLCASSPGTGGNYGYTFGSGTRLTVV.

This clone was counted between two and nine times. The chain couples TRBV6-6 to TRBJ2-7; the D gene is possibly TRBD2 (5 bases). CDR1 MNHNY and CDR2 SVGAGI come from the germline V gene (reference sequence). CDR3 length: 14 amino acids. V was clipped by 7 bases and J by 0 bases, with 13 bases between them. CDR3 sequence reads: CASKDYSSSYEQYF. The CDR3 DNA follows: TGTGCCAGCAAAGACTATTCCAGCTCCTACGAGCAGTACTTC.

The chain combines TRBV4-2 with TRBJ1-4; D is uncertain. The CDR3 is made up of 18 amino acids. Trimming took 3 bases from V and 0 from J, leaving 17 bases between them. CDR1 is LGHNA, CDR2 YNFKEQ, per germline. CDR3 in amino acids: CASSHDAAQSPTNEKLFF. CDR3 DNA sequence: TGTGCCAGCAGCCACGATGCGGCACAGAGCCCAACTAATGAAAAACTGTTTTTT.

By frequency in the sample, this clone is large. The chain carries TRBV6-5 and TRBJ1-1, with D possibly TRBD1 on 5 matching bases. The CDR3 length is 16 residues. Germline CDR1 and CDR2: MNHEY and SVGAGI. The V end was cut by 0 bases, the J end by 7 bases, with 18 bases between. This chain's CDR3 is CASSYSAASGQHEAFF. CDR3 nucleotide sequence: TGTGCCAGCAGTTACTCGGCGGCCTCAGGGCAGCATGAAGCTTTCTTT.

The rearrangement uses TRBV18 and TRBJ1-5; D perhaps matches TRBD1 (5 bases). The germline V gene has CDR1 KGHSH and CDR2 LQKENI. Between the trimmed V and J ends, which lost 0 bases and 5 bases, there was a span of 14 bases. This CDR3 has 16 amino acids. Here the CDR3 DNA reads TGTGCCAGCTCACCACCGTCCGGGGGACTATATCAGCCCCAGCATTTT. This gives the protein CASSPPSGGLYQPQHF.

As regards this clone: A read error may produce the germline difference seen at one junction end. The chain is built from TRBV7-7 and TRBJ2-1, with no clear D. The CDR3 length is 15 residues. The germline gives CDR1 SSHAT, CDR2 FNYEAQ (reference sequence). CDR3 protein: CASSLMRSSNNEQFF. The DNA for the CDR3 is TGTGCTAGCAGCTTAATGAGGTCATCAAACAATGAGCAGTTCTTC.

This chain joins TRBV18 and TRBJ2-1; possible D gene TRBD1, 6 bases. From germline, CDR1 is KGHSH and CDR2 LQKENI. The V end was cut by 6 bases, the J end by 4 bases, with 13 bases between. This CDR3 region has 14 residues. The CDR3 loop is CASSRAGQYNEQFF. In DNA form, the CDR3 reads TGTGCCAGCTCTCGGGCAGGACAGTACAATGAGCAGTTCTTC. Drawing the rest from reference TRBV18 and TRBJ2-1, the complete variable domain is NAGVMQNPRHLVRRRGQEARLRCSPMKGHSHVYWYRQLPEEGLKFMVYLQKENIIDESGMPKERFSAEFPKEGPSILRIQQVVRGDSAAYFCASSRAGQYNEQFFGPGTRLTVL.